Listed here are 27 T cell receptor beta chains from one sample, sequenced in a study of blood T cell repertoires in COVID-19. Data came from immunoSEQ multiplex PCR; TCRdb stores just in-frame clones and leaves some out. The sample contains just over 90,000 clones, almost 80% of which appear only once. Sequencing was performed on peripheral blood. These TCRs come from a human donor in a cohort sampled during active COVID-19.

The V call is TRBV4-1, the J call TRBJ2-4, with TRBD2 matching 7 bases. From germline, CDR1 is MGHRA and CDR2 YSYEKL. This CDR3 has 17 amino acids. Trimming removed 4 bases from V and 6 bases from J; junction bases left unmatched: 15. The CDR3 DNA follows: TGCGCCAGCAGCCTCTTAGGAGGCCCACTAGCGCGAAACATTCAGTACTTC. Its protein is CASSLLGGPLARNIQYF.

The chain uses TRBV18 and TRBJ1-1; D unresolved. The germline V gene has CDR1 KGHSH and CDR2 LQKENI. V was shortened by 3 bases and J by 8 bases, with 16 bases between the two germline ends. The CDR3 is made up of 14 amino acids. The CDR3 sequence: CASSPSSPTIEAFF. The CDR3 DNA reads TGTGCCAGCTCACCTAGTAGTCCCACTATCGAAGCTTTCTTT. Supplemented by reference TRBV18 and TRBJ1-1, the full variable domain reads NAGVMQNPRHLVRRRGQEARLRCSPMKGHSHVYWYRQLPEEGLKFMVYLQKENIIDESGMPKERFSAEFPKEGPSILRIQQVVRGDSAAYFCASSPSSPTIEAFFGQGTRLTVV.

The V call is TRBV28, the J call TRBJ2-7; a possible D gene is TRBD1 (6 bases). Trimming shortened V by 5 bases and J by 0 bases, and 17 bases separated the two germline ends. The CDR3 spans 16 residues. Germline CDR1 reads MDHEN; CDR2 reads SYDVKM. The CDR3 sequence is CASSPRGQAGSYEQYF. The CDR3 DNA sequence: TGTGCCAGCAGTCCCAGGGGCCAGGCCGGCTCCTACGAGCAGTACTTC.

The J gene is TRBJ2-3, the V gene TRBV5-1; possibly TRBD1 for D (5 bases). CDR1 is SGHRS and CDR2 is YFSETQ in the germline V gene. Trimming removed 4 bases from V and 4 bases from J, with 19 bases in between. This CDR3 region has 16 residues. CDR3 amino acids: CASSLSMQTASDTQYF. CDR3 bases: TGCGCCAGCAGCCTATCGATGCAGACAGCTTCAGATACGCAGTATTTT. Based on the CDR3 plus reference TRBV5-1 and TRBJ2-3, the full variable domain is KAGVTQTPRYLIKTRGQQVTLSCSPISGHRSVSWYQQTPGQGLQFLFEYFSETQRNKGNFPGRFSGRQFSNSRSEMNVSTLELGDSALYLCASSLSMQTASDTQYFGPGTRLTVL.

In its sample, this clone was seen a few times. This rearrangement joins TRBV9 to TRBJ1-4; 10 nucleotides align to TRBD1. V lost 7 bases, J lost 6 bases, and 3 bases stayed unmatched. Germline V gene data show CDR1 as SGDLS and CDR2 as YYNGEE. CDR3 length equals 13 residues. CDR3 DNA: TGTGCCAGCTCGGGACAGGGGTATGAAAAACTGTTTTTT. It specifies CASSGQGYEKLFF.

Comments on this clone: An end of the junction differs from the germline gene, which may be a read error. The chain has TRBV5-1 and TRBJ2-2; 7 nucleotides match TRBD1. Germline V gene lookup returns CDR1 SGHRS and CDR2 YFSETQ. This CDR3 comprises 16 residues. Here the CDR3 reads CASSLAGQVNTGELFF. CDR3 coding DNA: TGCGCCAGCAGCTTGGCCGGACAGGTCAACACCGGGGAACTGTTTTTT. Filled out from reference TRBV5-1 and TRBJ2-2, the complete variable domain reads KAGVTQTPRYLIKTRGQQVTLSCSPISGHRSVSWYQQTPGQGLQFLFEYFSETQRNKGNFPGRFSGRQFSNSRSEMNVSTLELGDSALYLCASSLAGQVNTGELFFGEGSRLTVL.

This clone was counted only a few times. The chain uses TRBV28 and TRBJ2-1; 10 nucleotides align to TRBD2. The CDR3 totals 15 residues. The germline V gene has CDR1 MDHEN and CDR2 SYDVKM. V shed 5 bases and J 3 bases; nucleotides not matched to a gene: 4. The CDR3 nucleotides read TGTGCCAGCAGTCGCGTAGCGGGGGGCTACAATGAGCAGTTCTTC. Translation: CASSRVAGGYNEQFF.

V and J are TRBV5-1 and TRBJ2-3; 7 bases are shared with TRBD2. V lost 1 base, J lost 2 bases, and 4 bases stayed unmatched. CDR3 length: 15 residues. The germline V gene has CDR1 SGHRS and CDR2 YFSETQ. The CDR3 reads CASSLPSGNTDTQYF. The CDR3 DNA reads TGCGCCAGCAGCTTGCCTAGCGGTAACACAGATACGCAGTATTTT.

The chain uses TRBV19 and TRBJ1-2; 7 nucleotides match TRBD1. CDR3 length: 14 residues. Trimming took 5 bases from V and 8 from J; bases not matched to a gene: 11. Looked up from germline, CDR1 is LNHDA and CDR2 is SQIVND (reference sequence). The CDR3 DNA follows: TGTGCCAGTAGTTCCCCGACAGGGCTGCGGGGCTACACCTTC. This codes for CASSSPTGLRGYTF.

This chain joins TRBV28 and TRBJ1-1; D might be TRBD1 (6 bases). Germline V lookup: CDR1 MDHEN, CDR2 SYDVKM. The CDR3 contains 15 residues. With 6 bases removed from V and 1 base from J, the gap between germline ends came to 15 bases. For the CDR3, the DNA is TGTGCCAGCAGCATTCCGGGACAAGCGAACACTGAAGCTTTCTTT. Its protein product is CASSIPGQANTEAFF.

The rearrangement uses TRBV28 and TRBJ1-5; 11 bases align to TRBD1. Trimming at V came to 4 bases and at J to 1 base, leaving 3 bases not matched to a gene. CDR1 MDHEN and CDR2 SYDVKM come from the germline V gene. There are 16 residues in the CDR3. The CDR3 nucleotides read TGTGCCAGCAGTTCGGACAGGGGGCAGAGCAATCAGCCCCAGCATTTT. It is translated as CASSSDRGQSNQPQHF.

This chain uses TRBV6-1 with TRBJ2-5, with a tentative D call TRBD1 (5 bases). CDR3 length equals 14 residues. Germline-derived CDR1 and CDR2 are MNHNS and SASEGT. Trimming left V 3 bases short and J 7 bases short, with 15 bases between. The CDR3 is CASSDTGSFGTQYF. The CDR3 region has the DNA TGTGCCAGCAGTGATACAGGTTCCTTCGGGACCCAGTACTTC.

V gene TRBV20-1 combines with J gene TRBJ1-1; D remains unclear. The CDR3 sequence is 11 residues long. The germline gives CDR1 DFQATT, CDR2 SNEGSKA (reference sequence). In DNA form, the CDR3 reads TGCAGCACCCCCGGGAACACTGAAGCTTTCTTT. It codes for CSTPGNTEAFF.

This chain connects TRBV20-1 to TRBJ1-1; D gene uncertain. CDR1 is DFQATT, CDR2 SNEGSKA, per germline (reference sequence). This CDR3 has 11 residues. Trimming removed 6 bases from V and 6 bases from J, with 11 bases in between. For the CDR3, the DNA is TGCAGTGCCCCTGAGTCATCTGAAGCTTTCTTT. Its translation is CSAPESSEAFF.

This clone was found once. The chain employs TRBV11-2 and TRBJ2-1, with D perhaps matching TRBD1 (6 bases). This CDR3 comprises 15 residues. Looked up from germline, CDR1 is SGHAT and CDR2 is FQNNGV. The V gene lost 5 bases and the J gene lost 0 bases, with 11 bases spanning the gap. In DNA, the CDR3 is TGTGCCAGCAGCCGCGACAGGATCTCCTACAATGAGCAGTTCTTC. Translated, it gives CASSRDRISYNEQFF.

The rearrangement joins TRBV28 to TRBJ2-7; possibly TRBD1 for D (5 bases). The CDR3 sequence is 13 residues long. Germline CDR1 is MDHEN and CDR2 is SYDVKM. Trimming took 3 bases from V and 6 from J, leaving 12 bases between them. CDR3 amino acids: CASSLPDRAEQYF. The CDR3 DNA reads as TGTGCCAGCAGTTTGCCCGACAGAGCCGAGCAGTACTTC.

V usage is TRBV27 and J usage is TRBJ1-5, with a weak D call TRBD1 (6 bases). The ends were cut back, 8 bases at V and 4 bases at J, with 15 bases in the middle. CDR3 length equals 14 residues. Germline assignment: CDR1 MNHEY and CDR2 SMNVEV (reference sequence). The CDR3 DNA follows: TGTGCCAGCTCATCCGGGACATCTAATCAGCCCCAGCATTTT. Amino acid sequence: CASSSGTSNQPQHF.

This chain joins TRBV6-6 and TRBJ2-2; 8 bases are a match to TRBD1. This CDR3 is built from 15 residues. Germline V gene lookup returns CDR1 MNHNY and CDR2 SVGAGI (reference sequence). The trim removed 2 bases at V and 5 bases at J, leaving 4 bases unmatched. The CDR3 protein is CASSYRQGATGELFF. CDR3 DNA: TGTGCCAGCAGTTACAGGCAGGGGGCGACCGGGGAGCTGTTTTTT.

The DNA for the CDR3 is TGTGCCAGCCAGTCGGGGGGCGAAGCCAAAAACATTCAGTACTTC. This codes for CASQSGGEAKNIQYF. The chain carries TRBV28 and TRBJ2-4, with D possibly TRBD2 on 7 matching bases. This CDR3 is 15 amino acids long. Trimming shortened V by 8 bases and J by 0 bases, and 14 bases separated the two germline ends. Germline CDR1 MDHEN, CDR2 SYDVKM.

V and J are TRBV3-1 (or the pseudogene TRBV3-2) and TRBJ1-4; D remains unclear. The ends were cut back, 4 bases at V and 3 bases at J, with 21 bases in the middle. Germline values: CDR1 LGHDT, CDR2 YNNKEL (reference sequence). CDR3 length equals 18 residues. CDR3 loop: CASSPRLGVGIANEKLFF. The CDR3 DNA follows: TGTGCCAGCAGCCCGCGGCTCGGGGTAGGAATAGCTAATGAAAAACTGTTTTTT.

This sequence joins TRBV5-8 and TRBJ2-3, with 12 bases lining up with TRBD2. The length of the CDR3 is 18 residues. V lost 0 bases, J lost 1 base, and 6 bases stayed unmatched. Germline assignment: CDR1 SGHTS and CDR2 YDEGEE. CDR3 sequence: CASSLASGRAHGTDTQYF. The CDR3 coding sequence is TGTGCCAGCAGCTTGGCTAGCGGGAGGGCCCATGGCACAGATACGCAGTATTTT.

This clone was observed once. This chain uses TRBV27 with TRBJ2-7; no clear D. Germline CDR1 reads MNHEY; CDR2 reads SMNVEV (reference sequence). V lost 2 bases and J 0 bases, leaving 8 bases between the germline ends. The CDR3 runs to 14 residues. The CDR3 reads CASSLKLYSYEQYF. In DNA form, the CDR3 reads TGTGCCAGCAGTTTAAAGCTCTACTCCTACGAGCAGTACTTC.

This clone was picked up many times. The CDR3 is CASSPGTGTDTEAFF. CDR3 DNA: TGTGCCAGCAGTCCGGGGACAGGGACGGACACTGAAGCTTTCTTT. The chain carries TRBV27 and TRBJ1-1, with 9 nucleotides matching TRBD1. Unmatched junction bases numbered 7, after V lost 5 bases and J lost 3 bases. The CDR3 has 15 residues. Germline V CDR1 and CDR2: MNHEY, SMNVEV (reference sequence).

The chain employs TRBV5-1 and TRBJ2-1; 7 positions agree with TRBD2. The CDR3 is 15 amino acids. Germline V CDR1 and CDR2: SGHRS, YFSETQ. V lost 2 bases, J lost 4 bases, and 6 bases stayed unmatched. This CDR3 reads CASSLGLADYNEQFF. CDR3 DNA sequence: TGCGCCAGCAGCTTAGGGCTAGCGGATTACAATGAGCAGTTCTTC.

The chain carries TRBV3-1 (or the pseudogene TRBV3-2) and TRBJ1-2, with 7 bases lining up with TRBD1. Germline CDR1 reads LGHDT; CDR2 reads YNNKEL (reference sequence). The CDR3 runs to 14 residues. With 4 bases clipped from V and 2 bases from J, the junction kept 4 bases outside the gene matches. CDR3 DNA: TGTGCCAGCAGCCTATCGACAGGGAACTATGGCTACACCTTC. Translation gives CASSLSTGNYGYTF.

V gene TRBV28 combines with J gene TRBJ1-1, with D hard to call. CDR1 is MDHEN, CDR2 SYDVKM, per germline. The CDR3 extends over 13 amino acids. Trimming stripped 7 bases from V and 2 bases from J, with 11 bases between. The CDR3 spells CASKRQINTEAFF. CDR3 DNA: TGTGCCAGCAAAAGACAAATCAACACTGAAGCTTTCTTT.

The CDR3 reads CASRGALETQYF. Here the CDR3 DNA reads TGTGCCAGCCGGGGGGCCTTAGAGACCCAGTACTTC. V usage is TRBV27 and J usage is TRBJ2-5; D is perhaps TRBD2 (7 bases). Germline lookup yields CDR1 MNHEY and CDR2 SMNVEV (reference sequence). The CDR3 consists of 12 residues. The V gene lost 8 bases and the J gene lost 4 bases, with 11 bases spanning the gap.